This entry describes one TCR beta chain. Its antigen is still unknown. This sample stems from a study of shared clonotypes between healthy human individuals. Study-level background: CD8 memory received one plate per donor, CD8 naive two, CD4 memory three and CD4 naive three.

In the original workflow: ImmunoSEQ only sent back junction sequences with no quality scores, so filtering was done differently. The method was immunoSEQ multiplex PCR; TCRdb's version includes in-frame clones alone and lacks a portion of them. V and J calls and clone size are those listed in that table; D and trimming were worked out from the DNA. The sample lists approximately 2,000,000 clones, 85% to 95% occurring once. Naive CD8 populations comprised CD45RO-negative cells positively selected for CCR7, excluding terminally differentiated effector memory CD45RA+ cells. Study conclusions and caveats: Donor scarcity curtailed the genetic and exposure-history diversity represented herein.

This sequence was found in a man between 18 and 35 years old in good health. Some clones in this sample may be carry-over from other donors' samples. The source material was naive CD8+ T cells from PBMCs.

Here the CDR3 DNA reads TGCGCCAGCAGCCAAGGGGGATACGAGGGAGCGAACACCGGGGAGCTGTTTTTT. Translated: CASSQGGYEGANTGELFF. This chain joins TRBV4-3 and TRBJ2-2, with a weak D call TRBD2 (5 bases). The CDR3 spans 18 residues. The V and J ends lost 1 base and 0 bases respectively, with 15 bases between them. CDR1 and CDR2 from the germline V gene are LGHNA and YSLEER.